What follows are 7 T cell receptor beta chains derived from one specimen sequenced in a study of molecular identifiers for immune sequencing clone quantification. TCRdb called the PCR reads again in MiXCR, with one record for every CDR3 protein. The sample consists of just under 650,000 distinct CDR3 sequences, less than 20% of them appearing once. The sequenced sample was naive CD8+ T cells from blood, with Jurkat cell RNA spiked in. Stated subset: FACS-sorted CD8+CD4-CCR7+CD45RA+ naive T cells. All receptors come from a human donor in good health. Some libraries in this study had Jurkat cell RNA spiked in.

The chain links TRBV7-9 to TRBJ1-2, with TRBD1 matching 7 bases. Germline assignment: CDR1 SEHNR and CDR2 FQNEAQ (reference sequence). The CDR3 has 16 amino acids. Losses at the gene ends were 5 bases for V and 3 bases for J; bases not matched to a gene: 12. CDR3 sequence: CASSGGEGARHYGYTF. The CDR3 bases are TGTGCCAGCAGCGGAGGGGAGGGGGCGCGGCACTATGGCTACACCTTC.

The table lists this clonotype with many counts. The V and J genes are TRBV19 and TRBJ1-5, with 11 bases identical to TRBD1. Germline V gene lookup returns CDR1 LNHDA and CDR2 SQIVND (reference sequence). This CDR3 comprises 14 residues. Trimming took 7 bases from V and 5 from J; bases not matched to a gene: 4. The CDR3 spells CASTWTGGYQPQHF. The CDR3, as DNA: TGTGCCAGTACTTGGACAGGGGGCTATCAGCCCCAGCATTTT. The whole variable domain, remainder taken from reference TRBV19 and TRBJ1-5, is DGGITQSPKYLFRKEGQNVTLSCEQNLNHDAMYWYRQDPGQGLRLIYYSQIVNDFQKGDIAEGYSVSREKKESFPLTVTSAQKNPTAFYLCASTWTGGYQPQHFGDGTRLSIL.

Regarding this clonotype: One end of the junction is discordant with germline, which a read error may explain. The V gene is TRBV15, the J gene TRBJ2-7, with 8 bases lining up with TRBD1. This CDR3 has 17 amino acids. CDR1 is LNHNV and CDR2 is YYDKDF in the germline V gene (reference sequence). For the CDR3, the DNA is TGTGCCACCAGCAGAGAGGGGGCAGGGGGCTTGGCCTACGAGCAGTGCTTC. Translation gives CATSREGAGGLAYEQCF.

V usage is TRBV19 and J usage is TRBJ2-5; TRBD1 matches 8 bases. The CDR3 consists of 17 residues. CDR1 LNHDA and CDR2 SQIVND come from the germline V gene (reference sequence). V was clipped by 5 bases and J by 5 bases; unmatched bases: 16. CDR3 bases: TGTGCCAGTAGTGCCTCGGTTGGGCAGGGGGCGCGGGAGACCCAGTACTTC. It yields the protein CASSASVGQGARETQYF.

There are a few counts of this clonotype. The chain links TRBV19 to TRBJ2-7, with D possibly TRBD1 on 6 matching bases. The CDR3 extends over 14 amino acids. Trimming left V 3 bases short and J 3 bases short, with 12 bases between. The germline gives CDR1 LNHDA, CDR2 SQIVND (reference sequence). CDR3 nucleotides: TGTGCCAGTAGTATTACTGGGGGCGACTACGAGCAGTACTTC. Translated: CASSITGGDYEQYF.

The rearrangement links TRBV27 to TRBJ2-7; no firm D call. CDR3 length: 13 amino acids. V was cut by 5 bases and J by 3 bases, with 11 bases left in between. CDR1 is MNHEY and CDR2 is SMNVEV in the germline V gene (reference sequence). The CDR3 region is CASSPQTHYEQYF. The CDR3 DNA follows: TGTGCCAGCAGTCCCCAGACTCACTACGAGCAGTACTTC.

As regards this clonotype: This clone may be a read error of a much larger clone one base away. This chain joins TRBV23-1 and TRBJ1-5; D is undetermined. TRBV23-1 falls under the ORF class, with uncertain function. The CDR3 sequence is 15 residues long. With 2 bases removed from V and 5 bases from J, the gap between germline ends came to 13 bases. Written as DNA, the CDR3 is TGCGCCAGCAGTCAAAGACGCAGGATGGATCAGCCCCAGCATTTT. Translated, it gives CASSQRRRMDQPQHF.